Presented here are 5 T cell receptor beta chains from one specimen sequenced in a study of identical twins. Via MiXCR, TCRdb re-called the 5' RACE reads, giving one row per CDR3 protein. The repertoire holds some 97,000 distinct CDR3 sequences, with about 6% as singletons. Material for sequencing was memory T cells sorted from blood. These receptors were obtained from a woman between 50 and 59 years old in good health.

Many counts were recorded for this clonotype. This chain joins TRBV27 and TRBJ2-7; D is possibly TRBD1 or TRBD2 (5 bases each). The CDR3 is 14 amino acids. V was clipped by 2 bases and J by 8 bases, with 16 bases between them. In germline, CDR1 is MNHEY, CDR2 SMNVEV (reference sequence). The CDR3 sequence: CASSLQAAGAKQYF. The CDR3 DNA is TGTGCCAGCAGTTTACAGGCCGCCGGGGCAAAGCAGTACTTC.

This clonotype was found many times. CDR3 protein: CASSPLRGPLHF. The CDR3 DNA sequence: TGTGCCAGCTCACCCCTTCGCGGACCCCTCCACTTT. This rearrangement joins TRBV18 to TRBJ1-6; D is unclear. Deletions cut 3 bases from V and 12 bases from J, with 9 bases between. This CDR3 region has 12 residues. CDR1 is KGHSH, CDR2 LQKENI, per germline. The variable domain in full, with the rest retrieved from reference TRBV18 and TRBJ1-6, is NAGVMQNPRHLVRRRGQEARLRCSPMKGHSHVYWYRQLPEEGLKFMVYLQKENIIDESGMPKERFSAEFPKEGPSILRIQQVVRGDSAAYFCASSPLRGPLHFGNGTRLTVT.

The rearrangement links TRBV6-2 or TRBV6-3 to TRBJ2-7, with D possibly being TRBD1 (6 bases). The CDR3 sequence is 13 residues long. Germline lookup yields CDR1 MNHEY and CDR2 SVGEGT. V lost 2 bases and J 5 bases, leaving 10 bases between the germline ends. DNA for the CDR3: TGTGCCAGCAGTTACCTCAGGGGACACGAGCAGTACTTC. This translates into CASSYLRGHEQYF.

This clonotype was picked up many times. The chain recombines TRBV4-2 with TRBJ1-3; D is perhaps TRBD1 (5 bases). The CDR3 loop spans 18 amino acids. CDR1 is LGHNA and CDR2 is YNFKEQ in the germline V gene. V was pared by 0 bases and J by 0 bases, with 15 bases between. CDR3 amino acids: CASSQDQVTGVSGNTIYF. Written as DNA, the CDR3 is TGTGCCAGCAGCCAAGATCAAGTCACAGGAGTCTCTGGAAACACCATATATTTT.

This clonotype was detected ten times or more. This chain joins TRBV10-1 and TRBJ2-5; D call uncertain. V lost 1 base to trimming and J lost 2 bases, with 5 bases between them. Germline V gene lookup returns CDR1 WNHNN and CDR2 SYGVQD (reference sequence). The CDR3 has 13 amino acids. The CDR3 nucleotides are TGCGCCAGCAGTGAGTACCCGCAAGAGACCCAGTACTTC. Its translation is CASSEYPQETQYF.